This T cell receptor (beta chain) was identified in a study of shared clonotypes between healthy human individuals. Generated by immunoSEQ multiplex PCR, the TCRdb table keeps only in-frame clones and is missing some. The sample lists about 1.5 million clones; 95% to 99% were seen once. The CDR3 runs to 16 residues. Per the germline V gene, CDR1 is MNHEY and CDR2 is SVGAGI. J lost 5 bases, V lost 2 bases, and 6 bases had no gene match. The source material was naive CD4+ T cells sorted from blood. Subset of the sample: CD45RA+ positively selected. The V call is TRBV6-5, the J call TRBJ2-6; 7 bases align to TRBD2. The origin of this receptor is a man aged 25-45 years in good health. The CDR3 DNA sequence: TGTGCCAGCAGTTACGGGCGGGGGTTGAGGGCCAACGTCCTGACTTTC. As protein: CASSYGRGLRANVLTF.